This T cell receptor (beta chain) was observed in a study of T cells in Graves' hyperthyroidism and ophthalmopathy. This clonotype was observed many times. Amplification of TCR beta CDR3 regions was performed using RNA transcripts as template. The study used the HTBI primer set for a first-round RT-PCR of the TCR CDR3. In TCRdb, the multiplex PCR reads were re-called with MiXCR into one record per CDR3 protein. Of some 500,000 distinct CDR3 sequences listed, around an eighth are singletons. PBMCs stemmed from about 9.5 ml fresh peripheral blood. The V and J ends lost 2 bases and 2 bases respectively, with 11 bases between them. The CDR3 extends over 15 amino acids. The germline V gene encodes CDR1 LGHDT and CDR2 YNNKEL (reference sequence).

This sequence was found in a woman aged 18-29 years with Graves' hyperthyroidism. The genes are TRBV3-1 and TRBJ2-3, with D perhaps matching TRBD2 (5 bases). The sequenced sample consisted of blood. CDR3 residues: CASSQSSGITDTQYF. The CDR3 bases are TGTGCCAGCAGCCAATCCAGCGGAATCACAGATACGCAGTATTTT.